The present T cell receptor beta chain was sequenced within a study of CD4 T cells in relation to SARS-CoV-2 and coronaviruses. Study details: Convalescent patients had median age roughly 35 years, range about 20 to 80.

From germline, CDR1 is MDHEN and CDR2 SYDVKM. Trimming removed 5 bases at V and 2 bases at J, with 19 bases between. This CDR3 comprises 17 residues. Cryopreserved PBMCs were CD4-enriched, then split into naive and memory cells. Sorted naive or memory CD4+ cells met CEF peptides for under eleven days. Only one count was recorded for this clone. As yet, its antigen is unknown. Sequencing used immunoSEQ multiplex PCR; TCRdb keeps in-frame clones, though not all of them. The sample contains about 30,000 clones, roughly four fifths of which appear only once. This clonotype originated in an adult with COVID-19. The V and J genes are TRBV28 and TRBJ1-5, with D perhaps matching TRBD1 (6 bases). Sequencing used memory CD4+ T cells from PBMCs, cultured in vitro. CDR3 DNA: TGTGCCAGCAGTCCACTCGATCAGGGGATAGGCAATCAGCCCCAGCATTTT. This translates into CASSPLDQGIGNQPQHF.